This TCR beta chain was sequenced during a study of response to subunit inactivated influenza vaccine. Study-wide points: The authors suggested that few new T cells are recruited per seasonal influenza vaccination.

A note on this clonotype: Its antigen is still unknown.

CDR1 and CDR2 (germline): SGHTA, FQGNSA. V was trimmed by 7 bases and J by 3 bases, leaving 13 bases between them. This CDR3 spans 15 amino acids. A single record per CDR3 protein comes from TCRdb applying MiXCR to the RT-PCR reads. The sample shows fewer than 700,000 distinct CDR3 sequences, roughly 13% of them seen only once. This chain joins TRBV7-2 and TRBJ2-6; no reliable D call. The sample was PBMCs from blood, taken roughly 46 days after vaccination. This TCR was sampled from a man aged 50 or older who received an inactivated influenza vaccine. The CDR3 DNA follows: TGTGCCAGCATATCCCGGTTCGGTGGGGCCAACGTCCTGACTTTC. Translating gives CASISRFGGANVLTF.